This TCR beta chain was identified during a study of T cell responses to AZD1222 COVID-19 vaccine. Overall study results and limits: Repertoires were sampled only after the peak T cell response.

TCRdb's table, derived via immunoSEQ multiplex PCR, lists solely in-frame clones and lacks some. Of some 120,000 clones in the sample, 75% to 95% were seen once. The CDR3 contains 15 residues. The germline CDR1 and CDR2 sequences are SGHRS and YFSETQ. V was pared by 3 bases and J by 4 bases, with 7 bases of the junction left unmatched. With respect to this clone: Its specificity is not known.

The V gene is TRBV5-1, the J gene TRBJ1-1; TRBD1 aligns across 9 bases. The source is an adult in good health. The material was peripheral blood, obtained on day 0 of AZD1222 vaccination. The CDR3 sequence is CASSWDRVKGTEAFF. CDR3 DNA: TGCGCCAGCAGCTGGGACAGGGTAAAGGGCACTGAAGCTTTCTTT.